Presented here are 19 T cell receptor beta chains from one specimen sequenced in a study of Graves' ophthalmopathy and Graves' hyperthyroidism. RNA transcripts served as template for amplifying TCR beta CDR3 sequences. HTBI-primed first-round RT-PCR preceded second-round multiplex PCR. Each CDR3 protein is one row after TCRdb ran MiXCR on the multiplex PCR reads. The data contain more than 45,000 distinct CDR3 sequences, about 50% of them singletons. Sequencing was done on a sample of peripheral blood. The receptors derive from an adult man with Graves' ophthalmopathy.

This clonotype was found many times. The chain uses TRBV6-6 and TRBJ2-1; TRBD1 agrees at 7 bases. J lost 5 bases, V lost 6 bases, and 13 bases had no gene match. This CDR3 region has 16 residues. Germline V gene sequence: CDR1 MNHNY, CDR2 SVGAGI (reference sequence). CDR3 DNA sequence: TGTGCCAGCAGGCAAAACCCCGGGACAGAAAACAATGAGCAGTTCTTC. Protein: CASRQNPGTENNEQFF.

The chain is built from TRBV7-8 and TRBJ2-1, with D possibly being TRBD1 or TRBD2 (6 bases each). This CDR3 has 13 residues. V lost 0 bases and J lost 7, with 7 bases in between. Germline CDR1 is SGHVS and CDR2 is FQNEAQ. Here the CDR3 reads CASSLAGGNEQFF. CDR3 DNA sequence: TGTGCCAGCAGCTTAGCAGGGGGGAATGAGCAGTTCTTC. Looking up the rest from reference TRBV7-8 and TRBJ2-1 gives the full variable domain: GAGVSQSPRYKVAKRGQDVALRCDPISGHVSLFWYQQALGQGPEFLTYFQNEAQLDKSGLPSDRFFAERPEGSVSTLKIQRTQQEDSAVYLCASSLAGGNEQFFGPGTRLTVL.

This chain joins TRBV4-1 and TRBJ2-1; D is perhaps TRBD1 (6 bases). The CDR3 extends over 13 amino acids. V was trimmed by 3 bases and J by 12 bases, leaving 15 bases between them. Per the germline V gene, CDR1 is MGHRA and CDR2 is YSYEKL. CDR3 residues: CASSHVRTDTQFF. CDR3 bases: TGCGCCAGCAGCCATGTGCGGACAGATACGCAGTTCTTC.

The V gene is TRBV2, the J gene TRBJ2-1; D is ambiguous. Germline lookup yields CDR1 SNHLY and CDR2 FYNNEI. This CDR3 has 12 amino acids. Trimming took 7 bases from V and 7 from J, leaving 11 bases between them. CDR3 protein: CASTRLNNEQFF. CDR3 nucleotide sequence: TGTGCCAGCACGAGACTCAATAATGAGCAGTTCTTC.

The genes are TRBV7-9 and TRBJ2-1; 8 nucleotides align to TRBD2. The CDR3 spans 16 residues. CDR1 is SEHNR and CDR2 is FQNEAQ in the germline V gene (reference sequence). V lost 3 bases, J lost 9 bases, and 13 bases stayed unmatched. The CDR3 loop is CASSFLPGLVNGEQFF. As DNA, the CDR3 is TGTGCCAGCAGCTTCTTACCGGGACTAGTGAACGGTGAGCAGTTCTTC.

This clonotype has at least ten counts. V gene TRBV12-3 or TRBV12-4 combines with J gene TRBJ2-3; 10 bases fit TRBD2. CDR3 length: 15 residues. The junction had 3 bases not matched to a gene; V was cut back by 5 bases and J by 1 base. The CDR3 loop is CASSQLAGRTDTQYF. CDR3 in DNA: TGTGCCAGCAGTCAACTAGCGGGACGCACAGATACGCAGTATTTT.

This clonotype occurred many times. The chain recombines TRBV7-9 with TRBJ1-4; no clear D gene. The length of the CDR3 is 14 residues. In germline, CDR1 is SEHNR, CDR2 FQNEAQ (reference sequence). Between the trimmed V and J ends, which lost 1 base and 2 bases, there was a span of 5 bases. The CDR3 region has the DNA TGTGCCAGCAGCTTAGTCACGACTAATGAAAAACTGTTTTTT. This sequence encodes CASSLVTTNEKLFF.

The chain combines TRBV2 with TRBJ2-5; 7 bases are shared with TRBD1. This CDR3 has 16 amino acids. Germline V gene lookup returns CDR1 SNHLY and CDR2 FYNNEI. The V segment lost 7 bases and the J segment 2 bases; nucleotides outside the gene matches: 13. DNA for the CDR3: TGTGCCAGCAAGAATGGGGGCCCGGGACAGCAAGAGACCCAGTACTTC. Protein sequence: CASKNGGPGQQETQYF.

There are many counts of this clonotype. The gene calls are TRBV2 and TRBJ2-5; a weak D match, TRBD2 (6 bases). V was clipped by 2 bases and J by 3 bases, with 16 bases between them. The CDR3 contains 16 residues. Germline V gene data show CDR1 as SNHLY and CDR2 as FYNNEI. In DNA, the CDR3 is TGTGCCAGCAGTGAAAGTCGGGGGAACTGGGAAGAGACCCAGTACTTC. Amino acid sequence: CASSESRGNWEETQYF.

Worth noting for this clonotype: No conserved phenylalanine or tryptophan ends this CDR3, so it is likely a read error. The chain combines TRBV5-4 with TRBJ1-2, with D perhaps matching TRBD1 (5 bases). Germline CDR1 is SGHNT and CDR2 is YYREEE (reference sequence). The CDR3 extends over 13 amino acids. Trimming removed 4 bases at V and 4 bases at J, with 11 bases between. DNA of the CDR3: TGTGCCAGCAGCCCCAGGGAGGGCTATGGCTACACCTCC. This encodes CASSPREGYGYTS.

Note on this clonotype: Germline is not matched at one junction end, which may reflect a read error. The chain uses TRBV5-1 and TRBJ1-1; maybe TRBD1 (5 bases). The CDR3 consists of 15 residues. In germline, CDR1 is SGHRS, CDR2 YFSETQ. The CDR3: CASGFAGGGNTEAFF. CDR3 nucleotide sequence: TGCGCCAGCGGCTTTGCTGGCGGGGGGAACACTGAAGCTTTCTTT.

In this sample, this clonotype turned up many times. J is TRBJ2-2 and V is TRBV24-1; D uncertain. Germline-derived CDR1 and CDR2 are KGHDR and SFDVKD. This CDR3 is 14 amino acids long. V lost 6 bases and J 3 bases, leaving 10 bases between the germline ends. The CDR3 loop is CATSKAVHTGELFF. The CDR3 DNA reads as TGTGCCACCAGTAAGGCAGTCCACACCGGGGAGCTGTTTTTT.

Ten or more counts support this clonotype. The V and J genes are TRBV9 and TRBJ1-2, with D possibly TRBD1 on 6 matching bases. V lost 4 bases and J 4 bases, leaving 17 bases between the germline ends. Germline V gene data show CDR1 as SGDLS and CDR2 as YYNGEE. The CDR3 consists of 15 residues. CDR3 loop: CASSSRTAGTYGYTF. The DNA of the CDR3 is TGTGCCAGCAGCTCGCGGACAGCAGGAACCTATGGCTACACCTTC.

This clonotype was detected ten times or more. The chain uses TRBV10-2 and TRBJ1-5; tentatively, D is TRBD1 (5 bases). V lost 0 bases to trimming and J lost 4 bases, with 16 bases between them. This CDR3 spans 17 amino acids. The V gene's germline CDR1 is WSHSY and CDR2 SAAADI. CDR3 loop: CASSESVFRDPNQPQHF. CDR3 in DNA: TGCGCCAGCAGTGAGTCAGTATTCAGGGACCCTAATCAGCCCCAGCATTTT.

The J gene is TRBJ1-4, the V gene TRBV6-1; D remains ambiguous. In germline, CDR1 is MNHNS, CDR2 SASEGT. This CDR3 comprises 12 residues. Trimming took off 2 bases at V and 7 bases at J, with 5 bases between the two ends. The CDR3: CASSEWGEKLFF. CDR3 in DNA: TGTGCCAGCAGTGAATGGGGTGAAAAACTGTTTTTT.

This rearrangement joins TRBV11-2 to TRBJ2-1; maybe TRBD2 (6 bases). The CDR3 contains 13 residues. Germline CDR1 is SGHAT and CDR2 is FQNNGV. Between the trimmed V and J ends, which lost 5 bases and 5 bases, there was a span of 10 bases. The CDR3 DNA follows: TGTGCCAGCAGCCCGGGACTTGACAATGAGCAGTTCTTC. This translates into CASSPGLDNEQFF.

The rearrangement joins TRBV9 to TRBJ2-2, with 10 bases lining up with TRBD2. Trimming at V came to 0 bases and at J to 8 bases, leaving 1 base not matched to a gene. The CDR3 spans 14 residues. Germline CDR1 reads SGDLS; CDR2 reads YYNGEE. DNA of the CDR3: TGTGCCAGCAGCGTAGCGGGACTAGCGGGGGAGCTGTTTTTT. It is translated as CASSVAGLAGELFF.

This clonotype counts as medium-sized. At one end the junction does not follow the germline gene, possibly because of a read error. The chain joins TRBV20-1 to TRBJ2-1; D ambiguous. Germline CDR1 reads DFQATT; CDR2 reads SNEGSKA (reference sequence). CDR3 length: 12 amino acids. The CDR3 is CSASSTYNEQFF. CDR3 in DNA: TGCAGCGCTAGTAGCACGTACAATGAGCAGTTCTTC.

This clonotype was seen once. This chain uses TRBV7-9 with TRBJ1-3, with D possibly matching TRBD1 (5 bases). V shed 4 bases and J shed 8 bases, with 15 bases lying between them. Germline assignment: CDR1 SEHNR and CDR2 FQNEAQ (reference sequence). The CDR3 is 14 amino acids. CDR3 residues: CASSYLRGSYTIYF. The CDR3 DNA sequence: TGTGCCAGCAGCTACTTACGGGGGAGCTACACCATATATTTT. The full variable domain, completed using reference TRBV7-9 and TRBJ1-3, is DTGVSQNPRHKITKRGQNVTFRCDPISEHNRLYWYRQTLGQGPEFLTYFQNEAQLEKSRLLSDRFSAERPKGSFSTLEIQRTEQGDSAMYLCASSYLRGSYTIYFGEGSWLTVV.